This TCR beta chain was identified during a study of T cell responses to AZD1222 COVID-19 vaccine. About this clone itself: Its antigen is unidentified.

The CDR3 runs 18 residues. CDR1 SGHVS and CDR2 FQNEAQ come from the germline V gene. V dropped 3 bases and J dropped 0; count of bases not matched to a gene: 8. Profiling relied on immunoSEQ multiplex PCR, and the TCRdb table lists in-frame clones only, not all of them. The sample includes about 92,000 clones, approximately 88% of them seen just once. General study results and limits: Just a handful of AZD1222 recipients tested seropositive at baseline. Nearly half of spike-specific TCRs reportedly target unmutated variant regions.

This rearrangement joins TRBV7-8 to TRBJ1-6; the match to TRBD1 covers 7 bases. The sequences come from peripheral blood, collected on day 0 of AZD1222 vaccination. The clonotype comes from an adult in good health. The CDR3 DNA is TGTGCCAGCAGCTTCGTTTCGACAGGGAGCTCCTATAATTCACCCCTCCACTTT. Translation gives CASSFVSTGSSYNSPLHF.